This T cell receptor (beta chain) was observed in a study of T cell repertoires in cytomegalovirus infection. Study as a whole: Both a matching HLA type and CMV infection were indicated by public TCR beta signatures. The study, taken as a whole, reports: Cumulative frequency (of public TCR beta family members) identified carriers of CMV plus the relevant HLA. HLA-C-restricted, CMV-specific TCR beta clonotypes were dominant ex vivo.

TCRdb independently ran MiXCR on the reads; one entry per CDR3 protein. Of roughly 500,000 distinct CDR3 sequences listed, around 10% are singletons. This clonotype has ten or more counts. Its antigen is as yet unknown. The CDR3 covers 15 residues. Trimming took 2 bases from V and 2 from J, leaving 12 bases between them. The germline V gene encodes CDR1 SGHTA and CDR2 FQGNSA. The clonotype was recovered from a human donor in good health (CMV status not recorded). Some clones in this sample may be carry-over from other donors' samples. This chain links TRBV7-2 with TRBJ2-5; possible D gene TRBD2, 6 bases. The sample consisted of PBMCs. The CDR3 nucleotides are TGTGCCAGCAGCTTACTACGGGGGTGGCAAGAGACCCAGTACTTC. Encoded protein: CASSLLRGWQETQYF.